The sequence of this T cell receptor beta chain was determined in a study of blood T cell repertoires in COVID-19. Study as a whole: T cells, B-cell-depleted T cells, or PBMCs provided the cDNA or gDNA that served as material.

Germline CDR1 SGHTA, CDR2 FQGNSA. The length of the CDR3 is 14 residues. Losses at the gene ends were 1 base for V and 3 bases for J; bases not matched to a gene: 1. Cohort allocation depended upon clinical history that participants reported. Either two negative PCRs, clearance, or symptom resolution qualified Cohort 3 donors as recovered. Repertoires were generated with immunoSEQ multiplex PCR, while TCRdb's copy carries only in-frame clones and drops some. There are approximately 290,000 clones in the sample; 80% to 90% occur only once, and more than 4% lies in the top ten. The chain combines TRBV7-2 with TRBJ2-7; 9 positions match TRBD2. The sequence derives from a woman aged 30 to 39 who had recovered from COVID-19. The material sequenced was PBMCs or T cells enriched from blood (not recorded which). CDR3 region: CASSLGTSDYEQYF. In DNA, the CDR3 is TGTGCCAGCAGCTTAGGGACTAGCGACTACGAGCAGTACTTC.